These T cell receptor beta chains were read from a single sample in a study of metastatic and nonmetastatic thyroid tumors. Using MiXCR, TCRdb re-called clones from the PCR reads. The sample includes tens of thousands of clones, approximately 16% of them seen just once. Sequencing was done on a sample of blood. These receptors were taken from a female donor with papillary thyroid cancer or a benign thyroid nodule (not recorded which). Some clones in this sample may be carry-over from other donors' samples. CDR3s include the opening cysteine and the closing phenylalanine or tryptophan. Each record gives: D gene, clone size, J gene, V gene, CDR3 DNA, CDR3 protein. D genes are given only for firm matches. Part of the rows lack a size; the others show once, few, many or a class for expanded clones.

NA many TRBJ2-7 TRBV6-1 TGTGCCACTCTCCCTGGGGCAGGGGCCTACGAGCAGTACTTC CATLPGAGAYEQYF
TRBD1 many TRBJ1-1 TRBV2 TGTGCCAGGGGACAGATGAACACTGAAGCTTTCTTT CARGQMNTEAFF
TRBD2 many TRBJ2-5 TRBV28 TGTGCCAGCAGCACCCCGGGACTAGCGGGAGGACGAAGAGAGACCCAGTACTTC CASSTPGLAGGRRETQYF
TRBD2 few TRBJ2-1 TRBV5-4 TGTGCCAGCAGCTTGGTGGGCGGGAGTGCGGGCAGTGAGCAGTTCTTC CASSLVGGSAGSEQFF
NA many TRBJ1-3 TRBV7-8 TGTGCCAGCAGCCAAGGGGGGCCCTTCTCTGGAAACACCATATATTTT CASSQGGPFSGNTIYF
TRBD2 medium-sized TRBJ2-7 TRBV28 TGTGCCAGCAGTTTGCCGGAGAAGCGGGAGTCCCAGCAGTACTTC CASSLPEKRESQQYF
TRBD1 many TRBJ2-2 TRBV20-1 TGCAGTGCTAAGGGACAGGGGGACACCGGGGAGCTGTTTTTT CSAKGQGDTGELFF
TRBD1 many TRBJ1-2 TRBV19 TGTGCCAGTACCCACCTCCGGGACAGGGCCCATGGCTACACCTTC CASTHLRDRAHGYTF
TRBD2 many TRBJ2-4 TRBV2 TGTGCCACCGCCGGGACTAGCGGGAGTTGGGCCAAAAACATTCAGTACTTC CATAGTSGSWAKNIQYF
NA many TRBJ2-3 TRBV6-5 TGTGCCAGCAGTTACCGGGACCCTAGCACAGATACGCAGTATTTT CASSYRDPSTDTQYF
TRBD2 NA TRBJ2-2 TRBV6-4 TGTGCCAGCAGTGACCGCGGGGGTAACACCGTGGAGCTGTTTTTT CASSDRGGNTVELFF
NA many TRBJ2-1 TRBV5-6 TGTGCCAGCAGCTTGGCCTGGGGTTCGTTCCACAATGAGCAGTTCTTC CASSLAWGSFHNEQFF
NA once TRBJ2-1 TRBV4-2 TGTGCCAGCAGCCAAGAGACGGGTGAGCAGTTCTTC CASSQETGEQFF
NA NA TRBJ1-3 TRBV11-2 TGTGTCAGTAGCCCTAACAGGGCATCTGGAAACACCATATATTTT CVSSPNRASGNTIYF
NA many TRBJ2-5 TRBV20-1 TGCAGTGCTACAGGGTTCGAGACCCAGTACTTC CSATGFETQYF
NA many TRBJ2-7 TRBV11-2 TGTGCCAGCAGCTTAGAGGCTCACGAGCAGTACTTC CASSLEAHEQYF
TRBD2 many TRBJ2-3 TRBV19 TGTGCCAGTAGTATCGGACTAGCGGGGTCAGATACGCAGTATTTT CASSIGLAGSDTQYF
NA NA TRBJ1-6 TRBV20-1 TGCAGTGCTATGGACCTGGACTTTGGGAGTTCACCCCTCCACTTT CSAMDLDFGSSPLHF
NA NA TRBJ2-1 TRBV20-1 TGCAGTGCTAGATATCGGGCAGGTGGGAAACTCTCCTACAATGAGCAGTTCTTC CSARYRAGGKLSYNEQFF
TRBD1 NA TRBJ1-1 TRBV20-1 TGCAGCGCCATGACAGGGGAGAGGGTCACTGAAGCTTTCTTT CSAMTGERVTEAFF
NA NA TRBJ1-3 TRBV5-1 TGCGCCAGCAGCCCAGCGTTAACTGCCAACTCTGGAAACACCATATATTTT CASSPALTANSGNTIYF
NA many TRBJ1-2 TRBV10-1 TGCGCCAGCAGTGTTTACCGGGACATTGGCTACACCTTC CASSVYRDIGYTF
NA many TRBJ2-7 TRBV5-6 TGTGCCAGCAGCTTCCGCCAGGACCTGTACGAGCAGTACTTC CASSFRQDLYEQYF
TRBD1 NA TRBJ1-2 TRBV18 TGTGCCAGCTCACCACTCCCGGGAGCCGGGACAGGGTGGTCGGGCTACACCTTC CASSPLPGAGTGWSGYTF
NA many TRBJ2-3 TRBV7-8 TGTGCCAGCAGCCACGGGACAGATACGCAGTATTTT CASSHGTDTQYF
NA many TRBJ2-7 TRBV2 TGTGCCAGCAGTGAAGCGCTTCGAGGGGTCGGTGTCTCCTACGAGCAGTACTTC CASSEALRGVGVSYEQYF
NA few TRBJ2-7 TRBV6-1 TGTGCCAGCAGCGTGGGTTCGGGGTTCTCCTACGAGCAGTACTTC CASSVGSGFSYEQYF
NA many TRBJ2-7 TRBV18 TGTGCCAGCTCACCGGTTTTAACGGGGGACGAGCAGTACTTC CASSPVLTGDEQYF